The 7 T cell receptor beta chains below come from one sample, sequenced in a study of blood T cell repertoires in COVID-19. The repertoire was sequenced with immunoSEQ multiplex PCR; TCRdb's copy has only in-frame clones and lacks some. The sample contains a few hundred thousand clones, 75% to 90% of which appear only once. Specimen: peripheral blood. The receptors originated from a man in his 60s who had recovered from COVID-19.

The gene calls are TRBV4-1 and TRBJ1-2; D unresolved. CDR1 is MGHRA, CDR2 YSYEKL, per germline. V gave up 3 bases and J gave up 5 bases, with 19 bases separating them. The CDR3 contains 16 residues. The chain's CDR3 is CASSHILNRGGYGYTF. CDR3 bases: TGCGCCAGCAGCCATATACTCAATCGGGGTGGATATGGCTACACCTTC.

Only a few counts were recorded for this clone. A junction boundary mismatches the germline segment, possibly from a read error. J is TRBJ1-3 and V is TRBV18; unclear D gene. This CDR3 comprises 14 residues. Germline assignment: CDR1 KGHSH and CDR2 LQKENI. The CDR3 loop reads CASSPQSSGNTIYF. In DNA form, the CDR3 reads TGTGCCAGCTCGCCACAGAGCTCTGGAAACACCATATATTTT.

CDR3 nucleotide sequence: TGTGCCAGCAGCCCGGGACAGAGGGGCTACACCTTC. Encoded protein: CASSPGQRGYTF. The chain uses TRBV28 and TRBJ1-2; 7 nucleotides line up with TRBD1. The CDR3 runs 12 residues. V lost 6 bases to trimming and J lost 8 bases; unmatched junction nucleotides: 6. From germline, CDR1 is MDHEN and CDR2 SYDVKM.

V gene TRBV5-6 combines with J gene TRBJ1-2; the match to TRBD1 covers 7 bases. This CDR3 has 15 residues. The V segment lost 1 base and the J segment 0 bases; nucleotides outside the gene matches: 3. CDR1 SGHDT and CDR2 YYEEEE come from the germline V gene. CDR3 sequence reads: CASSLPGTANYGYTF. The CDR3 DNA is TGTGCCAGCAGCTTGCCCGGGACAGCTAACTATGGCTACACCTTC.

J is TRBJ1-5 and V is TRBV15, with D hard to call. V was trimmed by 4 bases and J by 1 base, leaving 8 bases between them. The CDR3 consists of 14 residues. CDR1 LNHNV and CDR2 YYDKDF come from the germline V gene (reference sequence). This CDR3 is CATSIPGSNQPQHF. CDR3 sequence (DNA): TGTGCCACCAGCATTCCGGGGAGCAATCAGCCCCAGCATTTT.

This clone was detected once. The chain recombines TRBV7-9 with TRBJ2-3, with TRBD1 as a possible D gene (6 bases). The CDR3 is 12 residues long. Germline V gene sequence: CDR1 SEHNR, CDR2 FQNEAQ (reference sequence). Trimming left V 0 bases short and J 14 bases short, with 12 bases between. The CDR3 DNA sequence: TGTGCCAGCAGCTTAGCCGGGACATCGCCGTATTTT. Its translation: CASSLAGTSPYF.

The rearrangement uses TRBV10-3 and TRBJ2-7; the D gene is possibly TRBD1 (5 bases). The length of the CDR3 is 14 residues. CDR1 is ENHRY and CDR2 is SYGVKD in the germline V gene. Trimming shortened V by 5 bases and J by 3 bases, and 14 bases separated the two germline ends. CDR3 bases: TGTGCCATCAGTACGACAGATTCCCACTACGAGCAGTACTTC. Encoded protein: CAISTTDSHYEQYF.